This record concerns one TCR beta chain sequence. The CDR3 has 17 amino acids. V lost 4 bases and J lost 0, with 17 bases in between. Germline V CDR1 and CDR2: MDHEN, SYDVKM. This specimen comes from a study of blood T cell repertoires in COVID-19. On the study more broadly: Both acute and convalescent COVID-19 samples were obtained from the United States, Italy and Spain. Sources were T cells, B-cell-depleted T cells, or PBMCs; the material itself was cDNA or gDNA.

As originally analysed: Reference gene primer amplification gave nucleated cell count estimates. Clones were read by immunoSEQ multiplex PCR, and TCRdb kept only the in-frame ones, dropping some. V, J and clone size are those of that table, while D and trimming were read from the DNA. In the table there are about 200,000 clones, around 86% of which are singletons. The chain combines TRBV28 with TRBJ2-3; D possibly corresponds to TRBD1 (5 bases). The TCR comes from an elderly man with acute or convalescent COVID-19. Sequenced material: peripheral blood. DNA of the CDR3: TGTGCCAGCAGTTCCCCTTACGGACAAACCAGCACAGATACGCAGTATTTT. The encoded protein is CASSSPYGQTSTDTQYF.